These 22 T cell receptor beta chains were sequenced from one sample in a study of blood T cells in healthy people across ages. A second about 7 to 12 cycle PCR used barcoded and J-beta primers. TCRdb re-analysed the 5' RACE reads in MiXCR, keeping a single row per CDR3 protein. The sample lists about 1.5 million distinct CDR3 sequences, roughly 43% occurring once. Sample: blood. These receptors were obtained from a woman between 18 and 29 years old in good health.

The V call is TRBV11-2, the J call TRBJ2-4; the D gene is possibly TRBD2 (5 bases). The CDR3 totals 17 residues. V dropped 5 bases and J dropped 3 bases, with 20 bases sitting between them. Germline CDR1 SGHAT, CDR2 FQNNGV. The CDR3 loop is CASSQTPGLSGKNIQYF. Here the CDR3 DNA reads TGTGCCAGCAGCCAAACCCCGGGGTTGAGCGGCAAAAACATTCAGTACTTC.

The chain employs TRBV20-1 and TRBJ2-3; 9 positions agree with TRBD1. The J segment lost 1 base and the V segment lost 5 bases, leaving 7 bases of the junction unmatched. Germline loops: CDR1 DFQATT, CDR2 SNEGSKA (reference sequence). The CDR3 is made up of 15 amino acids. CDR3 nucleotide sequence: TGCAGTGCTGGACTCCGGGACAGGGGCACAGATACGCAGTATTTT. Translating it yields CSAGLRDRGTDTQYF.

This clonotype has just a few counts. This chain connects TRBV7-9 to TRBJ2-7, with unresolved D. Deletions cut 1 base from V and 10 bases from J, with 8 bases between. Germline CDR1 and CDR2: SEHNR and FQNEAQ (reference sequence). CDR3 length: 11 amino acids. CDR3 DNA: TGTGCCAGCAGCTTAGTTGTAACCCAGTACTTC. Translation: CASSLVVTQYF.

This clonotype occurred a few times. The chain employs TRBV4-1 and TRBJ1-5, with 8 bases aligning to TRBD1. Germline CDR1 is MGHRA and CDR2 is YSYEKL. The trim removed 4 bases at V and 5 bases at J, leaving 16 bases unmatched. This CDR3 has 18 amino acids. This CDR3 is CASSRRPSPGGVDQPQHF. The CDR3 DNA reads TGCGCCAGCAGCCGCCGGCCCTCCCCAGGGGGCGTAGATCAGCCCCAGCATTTT.

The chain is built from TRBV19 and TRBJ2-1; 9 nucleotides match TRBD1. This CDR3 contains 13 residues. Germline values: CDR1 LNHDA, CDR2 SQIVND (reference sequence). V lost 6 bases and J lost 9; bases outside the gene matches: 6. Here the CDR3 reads CASRRTGEVEQFF. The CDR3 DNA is TGTGCCAGTAGACGGACAGGGGAGGTTGAGCAGTTCTTC.

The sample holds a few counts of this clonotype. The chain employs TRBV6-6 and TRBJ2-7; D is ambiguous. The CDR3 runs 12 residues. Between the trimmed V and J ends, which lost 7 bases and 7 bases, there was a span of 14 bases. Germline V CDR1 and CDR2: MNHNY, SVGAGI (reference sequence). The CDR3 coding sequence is TGTGCCAGCAAGAACTTCGTCGGGGAGCAGTACTTC. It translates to CASKNFVGEQYF.

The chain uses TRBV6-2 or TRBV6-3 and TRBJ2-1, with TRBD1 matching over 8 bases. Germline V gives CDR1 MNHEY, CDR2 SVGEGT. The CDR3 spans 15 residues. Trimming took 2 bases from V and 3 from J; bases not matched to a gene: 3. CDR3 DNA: TGTGCCAGCAGTTACCAGGGGGCGGTCTACAATGAGCAGTTCTTC. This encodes CASSYQGAVYNEQFF.

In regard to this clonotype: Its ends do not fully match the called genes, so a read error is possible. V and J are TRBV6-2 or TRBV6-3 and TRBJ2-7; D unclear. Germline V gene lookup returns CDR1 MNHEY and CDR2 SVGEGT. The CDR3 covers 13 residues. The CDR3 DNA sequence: TGTGTCAGCAGTTACGATTTTAGCTACGAGCAGTACTTC. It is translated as CVSSYDFSYEQYF.

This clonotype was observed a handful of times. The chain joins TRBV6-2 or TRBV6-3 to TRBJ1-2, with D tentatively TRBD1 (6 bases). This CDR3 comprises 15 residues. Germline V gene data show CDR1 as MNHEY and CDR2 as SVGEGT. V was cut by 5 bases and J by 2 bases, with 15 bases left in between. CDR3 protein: CASSHTGTTNYGYTF. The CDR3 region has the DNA TGTGCCAGCAGTCACACAGGGACCACCAACTATGGCTACACCTTC.

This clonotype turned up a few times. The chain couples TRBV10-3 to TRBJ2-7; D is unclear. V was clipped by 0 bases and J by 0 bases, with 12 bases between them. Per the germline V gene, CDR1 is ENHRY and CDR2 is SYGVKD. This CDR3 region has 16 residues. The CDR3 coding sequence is TGTGCCATCAGTGAGTCCCGCTTGGTAGGCTCCTACGAGCAGTACTTC. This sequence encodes CAISESRLVGSYEQYF.

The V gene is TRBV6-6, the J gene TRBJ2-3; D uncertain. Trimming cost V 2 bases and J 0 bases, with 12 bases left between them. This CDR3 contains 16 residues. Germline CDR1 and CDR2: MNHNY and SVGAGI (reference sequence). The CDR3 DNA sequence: TGTGCCAGCAGTTACGTTGTACTTACAAGCACAGATACGCAGTATTTT. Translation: CASSYVVLTSTDTQYF.

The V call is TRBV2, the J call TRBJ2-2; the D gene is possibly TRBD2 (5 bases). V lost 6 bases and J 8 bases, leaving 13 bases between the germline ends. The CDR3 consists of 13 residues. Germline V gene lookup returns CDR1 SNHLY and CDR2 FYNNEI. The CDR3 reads CASRPNPGGELFF. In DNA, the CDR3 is TGTGCCAGCAGACCCAACCCGGGGGGGGAGCTGTTTTTT.

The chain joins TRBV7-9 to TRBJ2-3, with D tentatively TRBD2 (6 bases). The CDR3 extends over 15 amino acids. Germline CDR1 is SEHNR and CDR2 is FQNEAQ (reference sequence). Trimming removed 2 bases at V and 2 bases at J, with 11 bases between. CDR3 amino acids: CASSLPAGYTDTQYF. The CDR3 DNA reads TGTGCCAGCAGCTTACCGGCGGGGTACACAGATACGCAGTATTTT. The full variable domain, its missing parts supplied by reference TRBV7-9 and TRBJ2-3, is DTGVSQNPRHKITKRGQNVTFRCDPISEHNRLYWYRQTLGQGPEFLTYFQNEAQLEKSRLLSDRFSAERPKGSFSTLEIQRTEQGDSAMYLCASSLPAGYTDTQYFGPGTRLTVL.

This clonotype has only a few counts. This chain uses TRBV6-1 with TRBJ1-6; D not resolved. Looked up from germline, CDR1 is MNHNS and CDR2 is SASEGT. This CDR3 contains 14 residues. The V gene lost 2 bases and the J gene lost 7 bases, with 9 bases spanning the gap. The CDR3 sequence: CASSELHLNSPLHF. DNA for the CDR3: TGTGCCAGCAGTGAACTACACCTGAATTCACCCCTCCACTTT.

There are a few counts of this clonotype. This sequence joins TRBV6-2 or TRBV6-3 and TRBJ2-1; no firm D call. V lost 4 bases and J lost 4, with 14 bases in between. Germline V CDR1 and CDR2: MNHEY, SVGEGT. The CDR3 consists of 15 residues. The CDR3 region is CASSLVPTLYNEQFF. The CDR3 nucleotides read TGTGCCAGCAGTTTAGTTCCGACCTTATACAATGAGCAGTTCTTC.

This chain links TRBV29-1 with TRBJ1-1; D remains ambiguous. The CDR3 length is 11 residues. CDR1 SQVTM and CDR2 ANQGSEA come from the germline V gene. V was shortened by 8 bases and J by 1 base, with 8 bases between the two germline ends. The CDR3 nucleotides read TGCAGCTTCCGAGAGAACACTGAAGCTTTCTTT. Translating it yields CSFRENTEAFF.

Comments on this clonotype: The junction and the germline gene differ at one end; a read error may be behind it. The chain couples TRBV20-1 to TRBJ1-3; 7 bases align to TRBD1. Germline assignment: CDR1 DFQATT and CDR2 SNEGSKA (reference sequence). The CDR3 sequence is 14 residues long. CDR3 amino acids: CSARNRGSGNTTYF. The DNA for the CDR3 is TGCAGTGCTCGCAACAGGGGCTCTGGAAACACCACATATTTT.

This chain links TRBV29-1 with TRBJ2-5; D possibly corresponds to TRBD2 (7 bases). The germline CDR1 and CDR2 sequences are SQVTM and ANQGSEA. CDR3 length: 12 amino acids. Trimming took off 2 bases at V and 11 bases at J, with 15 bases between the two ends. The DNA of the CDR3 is TGCAGCGTTGAAAGAGGGGGGGTTGAGCAGTACTTC. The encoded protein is CSVERGGVEQYF.

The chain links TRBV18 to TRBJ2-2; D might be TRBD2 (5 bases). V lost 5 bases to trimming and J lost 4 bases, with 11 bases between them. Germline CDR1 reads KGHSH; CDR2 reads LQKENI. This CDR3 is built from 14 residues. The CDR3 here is CASSAPSRTGELFF. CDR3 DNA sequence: TGTGCCAGCTCAGCCCCTAGCCGCACCGGGGAGCTGTTTTTT.

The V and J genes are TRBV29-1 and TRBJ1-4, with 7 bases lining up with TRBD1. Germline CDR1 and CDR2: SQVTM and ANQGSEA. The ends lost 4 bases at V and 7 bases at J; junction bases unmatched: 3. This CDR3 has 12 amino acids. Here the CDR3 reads CSVGQGGEKLFF. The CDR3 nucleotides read TGCAGCGTTGGCCAGGGGGGTGAAAAACTGTTTTTT.

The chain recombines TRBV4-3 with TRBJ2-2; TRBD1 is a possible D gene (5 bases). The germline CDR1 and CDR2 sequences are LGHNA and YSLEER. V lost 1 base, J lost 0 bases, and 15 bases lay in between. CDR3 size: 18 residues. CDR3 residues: CASSQAFRGLANTGELFF. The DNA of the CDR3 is TGCGCCAGCAGCCAAGCCTTTAGGGGCCTCGCGAACACCGGGGAGCTGTTTTTT.

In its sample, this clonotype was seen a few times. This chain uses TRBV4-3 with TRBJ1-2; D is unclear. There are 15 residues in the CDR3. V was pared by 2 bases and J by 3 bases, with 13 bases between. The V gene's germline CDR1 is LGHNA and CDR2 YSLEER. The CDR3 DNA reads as TGCGCCAGCAGCCAATCAGCTAACCCATACTATGGCTACACCTTC. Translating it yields CASSQSANPYYGYTF.